This TCR beta chain derives from a study of blood T cell repertoires in COVID-19 (dated by TCRdb to 2018 to 2021). For context, the study as a whole: Collaborator samples came from the United States, Italy and Spain and covered acute and convalescent phases of COVID-19. The prospective study material was composed of cDNA or gDNA derived from T cells, B-cell-depleted T cells, or PBMCs. Sample metadata almost always included a de-identified subject ID, COVID-19 status, age in years and sex. A freely available public database, intended as a resource for researchers studying the immune response to SARS-CoV-2, is where the repertoires were released. Subjects who had been exposed to COVID-19, were actively infected with it, or had recovered from it provided the deeply sampled blood TCRbeta repertoires that made up the dataset. The samples were drawn from the first 160 participants of the ongoing ImmuneRACE study and from 1,254 subjects provided by 6 global collaborators. Where available, HLA class I and class II types were taken from metadata supplied by the sample provider and were not determined by assay-based typing.

General conclusions and limits of the study: How much clinical and demographic metadata was included differed by source and by participant, and the metadata was provided uncurated.

V loses 6 bases at its end and J loses 7 bases; junction bases beyond the gene matches: 0. The CDR3 starts with the cysteine, ends with the phenylalanine, and has 11 residues. Solely the CDR3 DNA is kept, with 33 bases framed from the first base. Points on this clone: Its antigen has not been determined. Base quality data are lacking; no much larger clone is found one base away.

Each collaborating institution followed its own protocols to collect whole blood in K2EDTA tubes. For TCRbeta analysis, collaborators shipped samples in one of three forms: frozen whole blood, isolated PBMCs, or DNA extracted from either of those sample types. TCRbeta CDR3 regions were amplified from genomic DNA by means of the immunoSEQ Assay, a bias-controlled multiplex PCR. The published analysis was carried out like this. The number of nucleated cells in each sample was estimated by amplification of reference gene primers within the assay. To quantify the absolute abundance of each unique TCRbeta CDR3 rearrangement, sequence reads were collapsed and filtered. Productive Simpson clonality was computed per sample as the square root of Simpson's diversity index over productive rearrangements. TCRdb carries this immuneACCESS record with in-frame sequences only. Its versions omit some clonotypes, under half of them owing to an unresolved V gene in the studies checked, with the rest unexplained. V and J calls and clone size are given by that table; D and trimming were obtained from the DNA. The sample has around 250,000 clones on record, roughly 86% of them singletons. The leading ten clones occupy approximately 8.2% of the sample.

This clonotype was obtained from a man aged 40-49 years with active or convalescent COVID-19. The chain uses TRBV12-3 or TRBV12-4 and TRBJ1-2, with 9 middle bases fitting TRBD1. Sequencing was carried out using peripheral blood. The DNA sequence is given as TGTGCCAGCAGGGACAGGGGTGGCTACACCTTC. The encoded protein is CASRDRGGYTF.